This entry lists 30 T cell receptor beta chains sequenced from one sample in a study of human T cells and chemical hapten exposure. Time point of the sample: patch test 1, 2 weeks after DPC sensitization. Indicated treatment: therapeutic diphenylcyclopropenone sensitization with weekly scalp DPC. TCRdb used MiXCR to reprocess the RACE reads, holding one entry per CDR3 protein. The sample yields about 340,000 distinct CDR3 sequences, around 7% seen once. The sample in question was whole blood, obtained in connection with sensitization to the hapten diphenylcyclopropenone (DPC). The receptors were sampled from a woman between 18 and 29 years old with alopecia areata. Some clones in this sample may be carry-over from other donors' samples.

The CDR3 nucleotides are TGTGCCAGCAGCTCTCAAGGGACAGGGACGACTGGAAACACCATATATTTT. Protein: CASSSQGTGTTGNTIYF. The chain employs TRBV9 and TRBJ1-3, with 9 bases aligning to TRBD1. The J segment lost 2 bases and the V segment lost 4 bases, leaving 10 bases of the junction unmatched. This CDR3 comprises 17 residues. Germline assignment: CDR1 SGDLS and CDR2 YYNGEE.

The chain carries TRBV7-3 and TRBJ2-2; D not certain. Germline assignment: CDR1 SGHTA and CDR2 FQGTGA. Between the trimmed V and J ends, which lost 2 bases and 5 bases, there was a span of 9 bases. This CDR3 comprises 14 residues. The CDR3 DNA reads TGTGCCAGCAGCTTAGGACCCGAAACCGGGGAGCTGTTTTTT. This encodes CASSLGPETGELFF. The variable domain in full, completed from reference TRBV7-3 and TRBJ2-2, reads GAGVSQTPSNKVTEKGKYVELRCDPISGHTALYWYRQSLGQGPEFLIYFQGTGAADDSGLPNDRFFAVRPEGSVSTLKIQRTERGDSAVYLCASSLGPETGELFFGEGSRLTVL.

This clonotype came up many times. This chain connects TRBV15 to TRBJ1-6; D unresolved. This CDR3 is 14 amino acids long. Germline CDR1 is LNHNV and CDR2 is YYDKDF (reference sequence). V gave up 0 bases and J gave up 9 bases, with 9 bases separating them. The CDR3 DNA reads as TGTGCCACCAGCAGAGATGGAGAGAGTTCACCCCTCCACTTT. Translated: CATSRDGESSPLHF.

There are a few counts of this clonotype. This may be a read error: a much more frequent sequence differs by one nucleotide. No conserved phenylalanine or tryptophan ends this CDR3, so it is likely a read error. V usage is TRBV6-2 or TRBV6-3 and J usage is TRBJ2-3; tentatively, D is TRBD2 (6 bases). The V gene lost 6 bases and the J gene lost 2 bases, with 12 bases spanning the gap. The CDR3 is 14 residues long. Germline lookup yields CDR1 MNHEY and CDR2 SVGEGT. CDR3 sequence (DNA): TGTGCCAGCAGCCGCGGGGAGCCCACAGATACGCAGTATTTG. It encodes CASSRGEPTDTQYL.

The chain combines TRBV10-3 with TRBJ1-1; D is possibly TRBD1 (6 bases). The germline gives CDR1 ENHRY, CDR2 SYGVKD. The CDR3 consists of 14 residues. Trimming took 10 bases from V and 4 from J, leaving 19 bases between them. The CDR3 coding sequence is TGTGCCACTTTGTCACAGGGCGCTGGCACTGAAGCTTTCTTT. Amino acids: CATLSQGAGTEAFF.

This clonotype was recorded many times. The chain employs TRBV28 and TRBJ2-4; perhaps TRBD1 as D (5 bases). The germline gives CDR1 MDHEN, CDR2 SYDVKM. The CDR3 runs to 15 residues. V was shortened by 4 bases and J by 0 bases, with 10 bases between the two germline ends. CDR3 sequence reads: CASSYQTEAKNIQYF. CDR3 sequence (DNA): TGTGCCAGCAGTTACCAGACAGAAGCCAAAAACATTCAGTACTTC.

In this sample, this clonotype turned up many times. V and J are TRBV6-2 or TRBV6-3 and TRBJ2-1; D call uncertain. The germline gives CDR1 MNHEY, CDR2 SVGEGT. Trimming shortened V by 5 bases and J by 10 bases, and 15 bases separated the two germline ends. This CDR3 has 13 amino acids. Written as DNA, the CDR3 is TGTGCCAGCAGTCCTCAATCGGGTAGCGAGCAGTTCTTC. This codes for CASSPQSGSEQFF.

In this sample, this clonotype turned up a few times. The V gene is TRBV18, the J gene TRBJ2-3; 11 bases match TRBD2. Trimming took 3 bases from V and 2 from J; bases not matched to a gene: 13. CDR1 and CDR2 from the germline V gene are KGHSH and LQKENI. This CDR3 has 19 residues. The CDR3 nucleotides are TGTGCCAGCTCACCTTTCTTTGCGACTAGCGGGGACCTCACAGATACGCAGTATTTT. Protein product: CASSPFFATSGDLTDTQYF.

This clonotype was recorded a few times. The chain couples TRBV29-1 to TRBJ1-1; tentatively, D is TRBD1 (5 bases). V lost 3 bases to trimming and J lost 10 bases, with 15 bases between them. This CDR3 contains 12 residues. Germline-derived CDR1 and CDR2 are SQVTM and ANQGSEA. CDR3 DNA: TGCAGCGTTGACGTCGGCGGGGCCGGAGCTTTCTTT. As protein: CSVDVGGAGAFF. The whole variable domain, filled in from reference TRBV29-1 and TRBJ1-1, reads SAVISQKPSRDICQRGTSLTIQCQVDSQVTMMFWYRQQPGQSLTLIATANQGSEATYESGFVIDKFPISRPNLTFSTLTVSNMSPEDSSIYLCSVDVGGAGAFFGQGTRLTVV.

The chain carries TRBV10-3 and TRBJ1-5, with 7 nucleotides matching TRBD1. This CDR3 spans 15 amino acids. V dropped 2 bases and J dropped 2; count of bases not matched to a gene: 3. Germline V gene lookup returns CDR1 ENHRY and CDR2 SYGVKD. Here the CDR3 reads CAISEGQGGNQPQHF. In DNA form, the CDR3 reads TGTGCCATCAGTGAGGGCCAGGGGGGCAATCAGCCCCAGCATTTT.

This clonotype turned up a few times. The V call is TRBV25-1, the J call TRBJ1-5; no firm D call. CDR3 length equals 14 residues. Trimming cost V 3 bases and J 7 bases, with 13 bases left between them. Germline CDR1 and CDR2: MGHDK and SYGVNS. Here the CDR3 DNA reads TGTGCCAGCAGTGATGTATCAGCGGGCCAGCCCCAGCATTTT. Translating gives CASSDVSAGQPQHF. Full variable domain (outside the CDR3, taken from reference TRBV25-1 and TRBJ1-5): EADIYQTPRYLVIGTGKKITLECSQTMGHDKMYWYQQDPGMELHLIHYSYGVNSTEKGDLSSESTVSRIRTEHFPLTLESARPSHTSQYLCASSDVSAGQPQHFGDGTRLSIL.

This clonotype has just a few counts. The chain links TRBV12-3 or TRBV12-4 to TRBJ1-4; D call uncertain. This CDR3 region has 13 residues. Trimming cost V 3 bases and J 8 bases, with 10 bases left between them. The CDR3, as DNA: TGTGCCAGCAGTTTGGAACAAGTAGAAAAACTGTTTTTT. Residues: CASSLEQVEKLFF.

The genes are TRBV4-3 and TRBJ1-2; tentative D call: TRBD1 (6 bases). In germline, CDR1 is LGHNA, CDR2 YSLEER. There are 15 residues in the CDR3. Deletions cut 0 bases from V and 3 bases from J, with 11 bases between. The CDR3 DNA reads as TGCGCCAGCAGCCAAGATCGTGCAGGGGACTATGGCTACACCTTC. As protein: CASSQDRAGDYGYTF.

The table lists this clonotype with many counts. The chain is built from TRBV4-2 and TRBJ2-3; 7 positions agree with TRBD2. The CDR3 is 16 residues long. CDR1 is LGHNA, CDR2 YNFKEQ, per germline. V shed 0 bases, J shed 1 base, and the junction held 4 bases outside the gene matches. The CDR3, as DNA: TGTGCCAGCAGCCAAGACATAGCGGGTCGCACAGATACGCAGTATTTT. It encodes CASSQDIAGRTDTQYF.

This clonotype was found many times. The rearrangement uses TRBV6-6 and TRBJ1-1, with 7 nucleotides matching TRBD1. The germline CDR1 and CDR2 sequences are MNHNY and SVGAGI (reference sequence). V lost 2 bases to trimming and J lost 6 bases; unmatched junction nucleotides: 6. The CDR3 sequence is 14 residues long. The CDR3 spells CASSYVTGTPEAFF. CDR3 nucleotide sequence: TGTGCCAGCAGTTACGTGACAGGGACCCCTGAAGCTTTCTTT.

The table lists this clonotype with many counts. This sequence joins TRBV7-9 and TRBJ2-3; either TRBD1 or TRBD2 may supply D (6 bases each). Looked up from germline, CDR1 is SEHNR and CDR2 is FQNEAQ (reference sequence). Trimming shortened V by 8 bases and J by 3 bases, and 18 bases separated the two germline ends. The CDR3 is made up of 15 amino acids. CDR3 amino acids: CASGRGAGTTDTQYF. The CDR3 DNA reads as TGTGCCAGCGGAAGGGGGGCAGGGACAACAGATACGCAGTATTTT.

This clonotype was seen ten or more times. This chain joins TRBV18 and TRBJ2-5; possibly TRBD1 or TRBD2 for D (5 bases each). CDR1 KGHSH and CDR2 LQKENI come from the germline V gene. The CDR3 extends over 15 amino acids. V was trimmed by 5 bases and J by 1 base, leaving 14 bases between them. In DNA form, the CDR3 reads TGTGCCAGCTCATCATTAGCAGGGACCCAAGAGACCCAGTACTTC. This sequence encodes CASSSLAGTQETQYF. Complete variable domain (other parts from reference TRBV18 and TRBJ2-5): NAGVMQNPRHLVRRRGQEARLRCSPMKGHSHVYWYRQLPEEGLKFMVYLQKENIIDESGMPKERFSAEFPKEGPSILRIQQVVRGDSAAYFCASSSLAGTQETQYFGPGTRLLVL.

This chain connects TRBV28 to TRBJ1-2; D unresolved. V was trimmed by 2 bases and J by 4 bases, leaving 8 bases between them. CDR1 is MDHEN and CDR2 is SYDVKM in the germline V gene. The CDR3 runs 13 residues. CDR3 DNA sequence: TGTGCCAGCAGTTTACCCAGCAGCTATGGCTACACCTTC. Translated: CASSLPSSYGYTF.

This clonotype was seen a few times. J is TRBJ2-7 and V is TRBV15; D is uncertain. This CDR3 is 13 amino acids long. Trimming took 0 bases from V and 6 from J, leaving 9 bases between them. Germline CDR1 is LNHNV and CDR2 is YYDKDF (reference sequence). The CDR3 here is CATSREVAAEQYF. The CDR3, as DNA: TGTGCCACCAGCAGAGAGGTGGCCGCCGAGCAGTACTTC.

The rearrangement uses TRBV7-2 and TRBJ1-1; a weak D match, TRBD1 (5 bases). V lost 1 base to trimming and J lost 4 bases, with 7 bases between them. Germline V gives CDR1 SGHTA, CDR2 FQGNSA. The CDR3 contains 13 residues. The DNA of the CDR3 is TGTGCCAGCAGCTTAGAAAGGGGCACTGAAGCTTTCTTT. Its translation: CASSLERGTEAFF.

The rearrangement links TRBV11-3 to TRBJ2-1; the D gene is possibly TRBD1 (5 bases). The CDR3 loop spans 14 amino acids. V dropped 0 bases and J dropped 6 bases, with 9 bases sitting between them. CDR1 and CDR2 from the germline V gene are SGHNT and YENEEA. The CDR3 DNA reads TGTGCCAGCAGCTTAGAGCAGGGATCCAATGAGCAGTTCTTC. Amino acid sequence: CASSLEQGSNEQFF.

CDR3 amino acids: CASSAQGPYEQYF. DNA of the CDR3: TGTGCCAGCAGTGCACAGGGGCCCTACGAGCAGTACTTC. The chain has TRBV6-6 and TRBJ2-7; TRBD1 agrees at 7 bases. The CDR3 runs 13 residues. Losses at the gene ends were 5 bases for V and 2 bases for J; bases not matched to a gene: 3. The germline CDR1 and CDR2 sequences are MNHNY and SVGAGI (reference sequence).

The V call is TRBV6-2 or TRBV6-3, the J call TRBJ1-2, with D unclear. CDR3 length: 12 residues. Germline CDR1 reads MNHEY; CDR2 reads SVGEGT. Trimming stripped 5 bases from V and 0 bases from J, with 4 bases between. The CDR3 sequence: CASSRSNYGYTF. In nucleotides, the CDR3 is TGTGCCAGCAGTAGATCTAACTATGGCTACACCTTC.

The rearrangement links TRBV2 to TRBJ1-4; D gene unclear. V lost 9 bases and J 5 bases, leaving 22 bases between the germline ends. Looked up from germline, CDR1 is SNHLY and CDR2 is FYNNEI. This CDR3 contains 16 residues. In nucleotides, the CDR3 is TGTGCCAGTAGCCGAAGCCAAGAAAATCAGAATGAAAAACTGTTTTTT. Its protein product is CASSRSQENQNEKLFF.

This clonotype was observed many times. The junction does not match germline at one end; this may be a read error. This chain connects TRBV2 to TRBJ2-1; D remains unclear. This CDR3 is 14 amino acids long. CDR1 is SNHLY and CDR2 is FYNNEI in the germline V gene. CDR3 DNA: TGTGCCAGCAGTGATTCGCGAGAGAGCGTCGAGCGGTTCTTC. Its translation: CASSDSRESVERFF.

This clonotype came up a few times. The chain couples TRBV7-8 to TRBJ1-2; 7 bases are a match to TRBD1. J lost 0 bases, V lost 1 base, and 11 bases had no gene match. The CDR3 contains 18 residues. The V gene's germline CDR1 is SGHVS and CDR2 FQNEAQ. CDR3 sequence: CASSLERTMGQTNYGYTF. The CDR3 DNA reads TGTGCCAGCAGCTTAGAAAGAACCATGGGACAGACTAACTATGGCTACACCTTC.

V usage is TRBV18 and J usage is TRBJ1-5; D is ambiguous. The ends were cut back, 0 bases at V and 5 bases at J, with 11 bases in the middle. The CDR3 is 15 residues long. Germline CDR1 KGHSH, CDR2 LQKENI. CDR3: CASSPPGGFDQPQHF. The CDR3 DNA reads TGTGCCAGCTCACCACCTGGAGGGTTCGATCAGCCCCAGCATTTT.

V usage is TRBV28 and J usage is TRBJ2-4; the D is unclear. The CDR3 consists of 15 residues. Looked up from germline, CDR1 is MDHEN and CDR2 is SYDVKM. The V end was cut by 5 bases, the J end by 1 base, with 12 bases between. The CDR3 is CASSRDLGAKNIQYF. CDR3 bases: TGTGCCAGCAGTCGTGACCTGGGGGCCAAAAACATTCAGTACTTC.

This clonotype was detected a few times. The chain carries TRBV4-1 and TRBJ1-1, with no clear D. Trimming took off 4 bases at V and 0 bases at J, with 12 bases between the two ends. Germline lookup yields CDR1 MGHRA and CDR2 YSYEKL. CDR3 length equals 15 residues. The CDR3 DNA sequence: TGCGCCAGCAGCCCGATTGGGAGAATGAACACTGAAGCTTTCTTT. It encodes CASSPIGRMNTEAFF.

This clonotype appeared a few times. The CDR3 DNA reads TGTGCCAGCAGCCAAGATACGTTGAACACTGAAGCTTTCTTT. This gives the protein CASSQDTLNTEAFF. The genes are TRBV3-1 and TRBJ1-1; D ambiguous. Trimming shortened V by 0 bases and J by 0 bases, and 5 bases separated the two germline ends. The germline V gene has CDR1 LGHDT and CDR2 YNNKEL (reference sequence). The CDR3 length is 14 residues.